Listed here is a single T cell receptor (beta chain). Its antigen has not been determined. Base-call qualities are not available, and no considerably larger clone is one nucleotide away. The data are from a study of cytomegalovirus exposure and HLA in healthy donors (dated by TCRdb to the late 2010s). With respect to the entire study: In an earlier analysis of 550 to 750 of the donors, 276 Gb of sequence data and approximately 120 million unique TCR beta sequences from 150 million to 200 million T cells were reported. An early release covering around 630 HLA-typed donors comprised 250 to 350 gigabases of sequencing data and roughly 85 million unique TCR sequences. Of the roughly 390 genotyped donors, roughly 80% were placed in the genetic ancestry cluster associated with self-reported Caucasian donors. The aim of the study was to test whether cataloging public T cell receptors could identify signatures of past pathogen exposure. The study profiled the T cell repertoires of 500 to 800 subjects by immunosequencing and related them to cytomegalovirus serostatus. Along with the approximately 670-subject first cohort, a separate validation cohort of over a hundred different subjects was used. To predict cytomegalovirus infection status, the study combined high-throughput TCR immunosequencing, statistical association of individual TCRs with disease status, and machine learning. A later analysis re-examined previously published TCR beta repertoires from roughly 720 donors and added high-resolution HLA genotyping to investigate patterns of TCR occurrence. Rather than drawing on any new phenotypic data, the later analysis identified candidate immune exposures from TCR beta sequences and the way those sequences occurred across donors. To decide whether each TCR beta V gene segment behaved as functional or pseudogenic, an earlier analysis of some 600 of the donors relied on high-throughput TCR beta sequencing. Donor age, sex, ethnicity and CMV serostatus were compiled alongside the repertoire data. A later genetic analysis took genome-wide SNP genotypes for about 55% of the 666 donors and used that subset as a discovery cohort. All discovery cohort repertoires had been generated using a single sequencing platform. Both class I and class II loci were covered by HLA typing, at four-digit resolution. Typing coverage differed by locus: A, B, C, DRB1 and DQB1 were typed in about 620-630 donors, DQA1 in about 500, DPA1 in 606, and DPB1 in approximately 450. Several DR-DQ haplotypes were handled as single units for association and clustering because linkage in the cohort was strong. Across some 400 genotyped donors of the cohort, an average of roughly 200,000 unique TCR beta nucleotide sequences per donor were sequenced, and 15% to 20% of those sequences were non-productive. General conclusions and limits of the study: In an earlier analysis of around 500 of the donors, most TCR beta V segments appeared in productive rearrangements about 87% or about 30% of the time, broadly matching IMGT annotations. In a later analysis, HLA-associated TCR beta chains were found to be more clonally expanded and to have lower generation probabilities than equally common non-associated chains. Most CMV-associated TCR beta chains appeared to be HLA-restricted in a later analysis, and the HLA associations seemed to be driven largely by CMV exposure. Because the 87-base-pair reads could not distinguish some IMGT-functional V segments, including TRBV6-2 and TRBV6-3, those segments were excluded. Strong co-occurrence of HLA alleles, especially DR and DQ, made assigning TCR associations to individual alleles difficult. The sequencing pipeline was judged likely to have produced a cluster of highly shared sequence variants as a technical artifact. Only TCR beta chains were sequenced in this cohort, and the absence of alpha or paired-chain data limited detectable features. A few of the identified cytomegalovirus-associated TCR beta chains were confirmed in vitro to be specific for cytomegalovirus antigens. In a later analysis, several top co-occurrence clusters were reported to appear linked to parvovirus B19, influenza, CMV and Epstein-Barr virus. Correlated functional status among segregating V segments might reflect linkage disequilibrium, but an unknown experimental factor could not be ruled out. The study listed 164 TCR beta chains as associated with cytomegalovirus. While some public TCRs were present in many individuals, most TCR sequences turned up only very rarely across donors. It was suggested by the authors that the approach could potentially be generalized to other disease states and immunological phenotypes. Presence/absence analyses assumed roughly uniform sequencing depth across donors, an assumption that may not hold. The classifier was reported to diagnose cytomegalovirus status with high specificity and sensitivity in both the original and validation cohorts. HLA typing was unavailable for some donors at each locus, so association tests used only the typed subset. Around 16 rarely observed V segments, including chromosome 9 orphons, were excluded from the earlier analysis of about 610 of the donors because counts were too low. In a later genetic analysis, a missense DCLRE1C variant was associated with V-gene and J-gene trimming of TCR beta chains, and the association was replicated in an independent cohort. According to a later genetic analysis, donors in an Asian-associated ancestry cluster had fewer N-insertions in productive TCRs than the approximately 700-donor mean. The only immune exposure information available for the cohort was CMV serostatus. A further reported finding was that TCR beta sequences accurately predicted the HLA-A and HLA-B alleles for most subjects in the first cohort. Specific HLA alleles were associated with roughly 16,000 TCR beta sequences at a false discovery rate of 0.05 in a later analysis. In a later analysis, TCR association rates were found to vary across HLA loci, with the most associated TCRs seen for DRB1 alleles and the fewest for HLA-C alleles.

The CDR3 runs 13 amino acids, cysteine and phenylalanine included. CDR3 DNA is the only sequence kept; it has 39 bases, read in frame from the first base. Trimming costs V 2 bases and J 0 bases, and their ends lie 4 bases apart. Reading the germline V gene gives CDR1 SGHNT and CDR2 YENEEA. The cohort was made up of approximately 700 healthy bone marrow donors. At the time of sampling, every cohort member was nominally healthy, though immune exposures that went unrecorded were likely present. The donor was CMV seropositive and belonged to the group of about 290 seropositive cohort members. Each donor provided a peripheral blood sample, and peripheral blood mononuclear cells were used for TCR beta sequencing. The Qiagen DNeasy Blood Extraction Kit was used to extract genomic DNA from the blood cell samples. The library was obtained by the immunoSEQ multiplex PCR assay. A mixture of 60 forward primers for TCR Vbeta segments and 13 reverse primers for TCR Jbeta segments was used in the multiplex PCR. The CDR3 region of rearranged TCR beta genes was amplified from genomic DNA by a multiplex PCR assay. The Illumina HiSeq System was used to sequence the amplified TCR beta libraries as 87-base-pair reads. In the original analysis: Across the 666 repertoires, a later analysis counted roughly 84 million unique TCR beta chains, 9.5 million to 13 million of which were shared by at least two donors. Raw reads were error-corrected and collapsed into unique sequences with a nearest-neighbor algorithm that merged closely related sequences to remove PCR and sequencing errors. CDR3 sequences were aligned to IMGT reference sequences to assign V, D and J gene segments. For a sequence to be retained, at least a six-nucleotide match to both a V gene segment and a J gene segment was required. Rearrangements were called productive when the CDR3 lacked stop codons and stayed in frame with V and J; all others were non-productive. CDR3 was defined according to IMGT convention as the region running from the second conserved V-encoded cysteine to the conserved J-encoded phenylalanine. Sequences without an unambiguous match to a single V gene segment were excluded from the earlier analysis of 587 of the donors. In an earlier analysis of several hundred of the donors, V segments were called functional above 56.7% productive rearrangements and were called segregating when the between-donor standard deviation exceeded 5%. A statistical classification framework was built to diagnose cytomegalovirus status from the catalog of TCR beta chain sequences. A later analysis assigned V and J genes by comparing TCR nucleotide sequences with IMGT/GENE-DB human TR gene sequences. Using the TCRdist pipeline, a later analysis assigned CDR3 sequences along with most-parsimonious VDJ recombination scenarios. In a later analysis, each TCR beta chain was defined by its CDR3 amino acid sequence together with its V-gene family, and reads without a unique V-gene family were excluded. In a later analysis, approximately 640 highly shared, low-generation-probability nucleotide sequences were removed to address suspected cross-contamination and a sequencing artifact. For each public chain, a later analysis derived a clonal expansion index from normalized ranks of inferred template counts within each repertoire. In a later analysis, generation probabilities were computed using a VDJ recombination model fitted to out-of-frame rearrangements, and the results were checked against IGoR. Hypergeometric tests were used in a later analysis to score TCR-TCR, TCR-HLA and TCR-CMV co-occurrence, with a repertoire-size bias correction applied to the TCR pairs. False discovery rates were estimated in a later analysis by permuting HLA or CMV assignments 20 times. A later analysis grouped co-occurring TCRs with DBSCAN, adding TCRdist sequence similarity when clustering within HLA-allele-positive subsets. Repertoires with fewer than 30,000 or more than 120,000 public chains, plus five repertoires with anomalous nucleotide sharing, were excluded from co-occurrence clustering. TCRdb provides this immuneACCESS table in a form limited to in-frame rearrangements. Some clones are lacking; in checked studies, under half of them reflect an unresolved V gene, and why the rest are absent is not known. That table supplies the V and J calls and clone size; D and trimming were determined from the DNA. This sample is represented by 150,000 to 200,000 clones; around 79% of them were singletons. Of the sample, roughly 7.3% falls within the top ten clones.

Here the chain combines TRBV11-3 and TRBJ1-1; too little of a D gene remains to name it. This receptor was identified in a male donor in good health and CMV-seropositive. The sequencing sample was made of PBMCs. The DNA reads TGTGCCAGCAGCTTACTCGTGAACACTGAAGCTTTCTTT. Translated, this is CASSLLVNTEAFF.